Only a few counts were recorded for the clone carrying this T cell receptor beta chain. These data originate in a study of CD8 T cells in Susac syndrome. Per the germline V gene, CDR1 is MNHNS and CDR2 is SASEGT. The CDR3 has 15 amino acids. With 6 bases clipped from V and 3 bases from J, the junction kept 5 bases outside the gene matches. With random hexamers, reverse transcription was performed on roughly 0.5 to 1 ug of RNA. An immunoSEQ multiplex PCR generated amplified TCR beta CDR3 products spanning 54 Vbeta and 13 Jbeta. One entry per CDR3 protein results from TCRdb running MiXCR on the immunoSEQ multiplex PCR reads. The sample lists some 26,000 distinct CDR3 sequences; around 93% were seen once.

Material for sequencing was CD8+ T cells from PBMCs. This TCR came from a human donor with Susac syndrome. The chain couples TRBV6-1 to TRBJ2-2; 9 bases fit TRBD1. The CDR3 nucleotides are TGTGCCAGCAGCCCCCGGACAGGGGACACCGGGGAGCTGTTTTTT. Translation gives CASSPRTGDTGELFF.